The 17 T cell receptor beta chains below come from one sample, sequenced in a study of shared clonotypes between healthy human individuals. The method was immunoSEQ multiplex PCR; TCRdb's version includes in-frame clones alone and lacks a portion of them. Found here are 650,000 to 750,000 clones, less than 80% of them singletons; the top ten hold 1.5% to 2%. Sample: memory CD4+ T cells sorted from blood. Subset here: CD45RA-negative fraction. The receptors here all came from a young woman in good health.

The J gene is TRBJ2-2, the V gene TRBV10-1, with 11 bases fitting TRBD1. The CDR3 runs to 17 residues. CDR1 WNHNN and CDR2 SYGVQD come from the germline V gene (reference sequence). V shed 6 bases and J 3 bases; nucleotides not matched to a gene: 9. The CDR3 region has the DNA TGCGCCAGCAGCTTTCGTCAGGGACAGGGGGACACCGGGGAGCTGTTTTTT. It is translated as CASSFRQGQGDTGELFF.

This clone was recorded a few times. This chain uses TRBV6-1 with TRBJ1-5; D perhaps matches TRBD1 (5 bases). The V end was cut by 2 bases, the J end by 5 bases, with 13 bases between. The CDR3 has 15 residues. The germline gives CDR1 MNHNS, CDR2 SASEGT. The CDR3 region has the DNA TGTGCCAGCAGTGAATGGAGGGGTAGTGATCAGCCCCAGCATTTT. It translates to CASSEWRGSDQPQHF.

The V gene is TRBV7-9, the J gene TRBJ2-1; weak D call: TRBD2 (6 bases). The germline gives CDR1 SEHNR, CDR2 FQNEAQ (reference sequence). V was shortened by 3 bases and J by 0 bases, with 18 bases between the two germline ends. The CDR3 spans 18 residues. The CDR3 reads CASSFPSVALSSYNEQFF. For the CDR3, the DNA is TGTGCCAGCAGCTTCCCTAGCGTTGCACTAAGCTCCTACAATGAGCAGTTCTTC. Full variable domain (rest looked up from reference TRBV7-9 and TRBJ2-1): DTGVSQNPRHKITKRGQNVTFRCDPISEHNRLYWYRQTLGQGPEFLTYFQNEAQLEKSRLLSDRFSAERPKGSFSTLEIQRTEQGDSAMYLCASSFPSVALSSYNEQFFGPGTRLTVL.

This rearrangement joins TRBV5-1 to TRBJ2-7; TRBD2 aligns across 11 bases. V shed 4 bases, J shed 1 base, and the junction held 10 bases outside the gene matches. The CDR3 is 17 residues long. From germline, CDR1 is SGHRS and CDR2 YFSETQ. CDR3 protein: CASSPTSGTTFSYEQYF. CDR3 nucleotide sequence: TGCGCCAGCAGCCCGACTAGCGGGACGACTTTTTCCTACGAGCAGTACTTC.

This sequence joins TRBV28 and TRBJ1-2, with 8 bases lining up with TRBD1. Per germline, CDR1 MDHEN and CDR2 SYDVKM. The CDR3 runs 14 residues. The V gene end was trimmed by 2 bases and the J gene end by 9 bases; junction bases not matched to a gene: 8. CDR3 nucleotide sequence: TGTGCCAGCAGTTTACCAGGGACAGGTACTAGCTACACCTTC. Its protein is CASSLPGTGTSYTF.

Comment on this clone: A junction end diverges from the germline sequence, so it may reflect a read error. This chain links TRBV10-3 with TRBJ2-7, with TRBD1 matching 7 bases. CDR3 length: 16 residues. Germline CDR1 ENHRY, CDR2 SYGVKD. The CDR3 DNA sequence: TGTGCCAGCAGTTACAAATCTAGAGGACAGGACTACGAGCAGTACTTC. This translates into CASSYKSRGQDYEQYF.

This chain's CDR3 is CASSPGQGHSYEQYF. The CDR3 DNA reads as TGTGCCAGCAGTCCCGGACAGGGGCACTCCTACGAGCAGTACTTC. The rearrangement uses TRBV28 and TRBJ2-7, with 9 positions matching TRBD1. Losses at the gene ends were 5 bases for V and 0 bases for J; bases not matched to a gene: 5. Per germline, CDR1 MDHEN and CDR2 SYDVKM. The CDR3 is 15 residues long.

This chain connects TRBV11-2 to TRBJ2-4; D is unclear. This CDR3 region has 15 residues. Germline-derived CDR1 and CDR2 are SGHAT and FQNNGV. Trimming removed 5 bases from V and 0 bases from J, with 11 bases in between. CDR3 in amino acids: CASSPPGLAKNIQYF. CDR3 bases: TGTGCCAGCAGCCCTCCCGGGTTAGCCAAAAACATTCAGTACTTC. The whole variable domain, filled in from reference TRBV11-2 and TRBJ2-4, reads EAGVAQSPRYKIIEKRQSVAFWCNPISGHATLYWYQQILGQGPKLLIQFQNNGVVDDSQLPKDRFSAERLKGVDSTLKIQPAKLEDSAVYLCASSPPGLAKNIQYFGAGTRLSVL.

V gene TRBV19 combines with J gene TRBJ1-2; 7 bases map to TRBD1. J was trimmed by 1 base and V by 3 bases; bases with no gene match: 2. This CDR3 contains 14 residues. Germline lookup yields CDR1 LNHDA and CDR2 SQIVND (reference sequence). The CDR3 sequence is CASSIGTDNYGYTF. CDR3 in DNA: TGTGCCAGTAGTATCGGGACAGATAACTATGGCTACACCTTC.

V usage is TRBV5-4 and J usage is TRBJ2-5; 12 positions match TRBD2. This CDR3 is built from 16 residues. Germline CDR1 and CDR2: SGHNT and YYREEE (reference sequence). V gave up 4 bases and J gave up 2 bases; unmatched junction bases: 6. This CDR3 reads CASSRRLAGEQETQYF. The CDR3 nucleotides are TGTGCCAGCAGCCGTAGACTAGCGGGAGAACAAGAGACCCAGTACTTC.

The J gene is TRBJ2-7, the V gene TRBV5-1; 7 positions agree with TRBD1. Germline V gene data show CDR1 as SGHRS and CDR2 as YFSETQ. V was clipped by 7 bases and J by 6 bases; unmatched bases: 13. This CDR3 is 14 amino acids long. Here the CDR3 reads CASHLAGTEAEQYF. The CDR3 bases are TGCGCCAGCCACTTAGCCGGGACAGAGGCCGAGCAGTACTTC.

The chain has TRBV4-2 and TRBJ1-3; 9 nucleotides match TRBD1. V gave up 0 bases and J gave up 10 bases; unmatched junction bases: 4. Germline CDR1 LGHNA, CDR2 YNFKEQ. CDR3 length: 14 residues. Written as DNA, the CDR3 is TGTGCCAGCAGCCAAGAAGGACAGGGGCTGACCATATATTTT. Its translation is CASSQEGQGLTIYF.

This clone was observed a handful of times. This specimen includes other DNA sequences encoding the same CDR3. The chain has TRBV19 and TRBJ1-1; TRBD1 might be the D (6 bases). Trimming stripped 4 bases from V and 4 bases from J, with 10 bases between. CDR3 length equals 13 residues. From germline, CDR1 is LNHDA and CDR2 SQIVND (reference sequence). The CDR3 DNA reads as TGTGCCAGTAGTACACAGGGTAGCACTGAAGCTTTCTTT. This translates into CASSTQGSTEAFF.

The chain joins TRBV18 to TRBJ1-1; D gene unclear. CDR1 KGHSH and CDR2 LQKENI come from the germline V gene. The CDR3 totals 14 residues. Trimming removed 4 bases at V and 6 bases at J, with 15 bases between. This chain's CDR3 is CASSRSEGEAEAFF. The CDR3 coding sequence is TGTGCCAGCTCACGGTCAGAAGGCGAAGCTGAAGCTTTCTTT.

This clone occurred once. The V and J genes are TRBV6-6 and TRBJ1-1, with D possibly being TRBD1 (6 bases). The V end was cut by 10 bases, the J end by 0 bases, with 12 bases between. From germline, CDR1 is MNHNY and CDR2 SVGAGI (reference sequence). The CDR3 loop spans 13 amino acids. The CDR3 nucleotides read TGTGCCACCCAGGACAGAGTGAACACTGAAGCTTTCTTT. Translation: CATQDRVNTEAFF.

The chain is built from TRBV4-1 and TRBJ2-5, with TRBD1 matching over 8 bases. The V segment lost 4 bases and the J segment 5 bases; nucleotides outside the gene matches: 9. The germline gives CDR1 MGHRA, CDR2 YSYEKL. The length of the CDR3 is 15 residues. CDR3 in amino acids: CASSRGGTGGETQYF. In DNA form, the CDR3 reads TGCGCCAGCAGCCGAGGAGGGACAGGCGGGGAGACCCAGTACTTC.

The CDR3 loop is CASSLGLTRLAVTDTQYF. DNA for the CDR3: TGTGCCAGCAGCTTGGGGTTAACGCGACTAGCGGTCACAGATACGCAGTATTTT. The V gene is TRBV5-6, the J gene TRBJ2-3; 9 positions agree with TRBD2. The V gene end was trimmed by 0 bases and the J gene end by 2 bases; junction bases not matched to a gene: 10. The CDR3 is 18 residues long. Germline V gene data show CDR1 as SGHDT and CDR2 as YYEEEE.